This TCR beta chain emerged from a study of OX40 agonist ivuxolimab in advanced cancers. Turning to the study itself: Patients were roughly 81% male with ages roughly 20 to 85, mean 60. Treatment received earlier with anti-PD-1, anti-PD-L1 or anti-CTLA-4 agents was allowed, and over 30% had some. Points from the study as a whole: Partial responders dosed at 0.1-3.0 mg/kg displayed clonal expansion ranking among the lowest.

As to this clone: The antigen is undetermined.

The V segment lost 0 bases and the J segment 5 bases; nucleotides outside the gene matches: 6. This CDR3 is 17 amino acids long. Germline V gene lookup returns CDR1 SGHRS and CDR2 YFSETQ. Generated by immunoSEQ multiplex PCR, the TCRdb table keeps only in-frame clones and is missing some. In the table there are around 35,000 clones, less than 80% of which are singletons. Sequencing was performed on CD4+ or CD8+ T cells sorted from blood, taken in a trial of the OX40 agonist ivuxolimab. The V gene is TRBV5-1, the J gene TRBJ2-5, with 14 bases identical to TRBD2. The source is an adult with an advanced solid tumor such as melanoma, head and neck, liver or kidney cancer. The DNA of the CDR3 is TGCGCCAGCAGCTTGGGGACTAGCGGGAGGACCTCGGAGACCCAGTACTTC. Translating gives CASSLGTSGRTSETQYF.